These 26 T cell receptor beta chains share one sample of origin, sequenced in a study of long-term antiretroviral therapy in people with HIV. Version v3.0 of the immunoSEQ assay was performed at survey level. Sequencing was performed with immunoSEQ multiplex PCR; in TCRdb, only in-frame clones are kept and a portion is missing. The sample gives about 17,000 clones, 60% to 85% of which show up once; 10% to 11% is in the top ten. Sample: unsorted PBMCs, taken 2.3 years after starting antiretroviral therapy. All receptors derive from a woman in her forties with HIV.

This rearrangement joins TRBV10-2 to TRBJ1-5; TRBD1 might be the D (6 bases). This CDR3 spans 13 amino acids. In germline, CDR1 is WSHSY, CDR2 SAAADI. Trimming removed 4 bases at V and 8 bases at J, with 12 bases between. CDR3 nucleotides: TGCGCCAGCAGTGTCGGAGGGGGTGAGCCCCAGCATTTT. As protein: CASSVGGGEPQHF.

The table lists this clone with a count of one. The junction departs from the called germline gene at one end, perhaps through a read error. CDR3 nucleotides: TGCGCCAGCAGTGAGTCGGCGGGAACCTCCGACGAGCAGTACTTC. This translates into CASSESAGTSDEQYF. The chain carries TRBV10-2 and TRBJ2-7, with D possibly matching TRBD2 (6 bases). Germline V CDR1 and CDR2: WSHSY, SAAADI. The CDR3 covers 15 residues.

In this sample, this clone turned up once. This rearrangement joins TRBV28 to TRBJ2-5, with D uncertain. The CDR3 spans 12 residues. Germline lookup yields CDR1 MDHEN and CDR2 SYDVKM. Between the trimmed V and J ends, which lost 1 base and 5 bases, there was a span of 5 bases. CDR3 DNA: TGTGCCAGCAGTTTATTTGGGGAGACCCAGTACTTC. This codes for CASSLFGETQYF.

CDR3 sequence reads: CASSGGQGNQPQHF. The DNA for the CDR3 is TGTGCCAGCAGTGGGGGGCAGGGTAATCAGCCCCAGCATTTT. The chain couples TRBV2 to TRBJ1-5; tentatively, D is TRBD1 (6 bases). The CDR3 is 14 amino acids. Germline V lookup: CDR1 SNHLY, CDR2 FYNNEI. Trimming pared 4 bases from V and 4 bases from J, leaving 11 bases between.

The rearrangement uses TRBV5-8 and TRBJ2-3; D not certain. V shed 1 base and J shed 5 bases, with 5 bases lying between them. Germline CDR1 and CDR2: SGHTS and YDEGEE. The CDR3 has 12 residues. In DNA form, the CDR3 reads TGTGCCAGCAGCTTGATAGGAGATACGCAGTATTTT. Its protein product is CASSLIGDTQYF.

J is TRBJ2-3 and V is TRBV9; D is possibly TRBD1 (5 bases). The CDR3 sequence is 17 residues long. CDR1 and CDR2 (germline): SGDLS, YYNGEE. The V and J ends lost 3 bases and 0 bases respectively, with 17 bases between them. This CDR3 reads CASSALSGRVSTDTQYF. In DNA form, the CDR3 reads TGTGCCAGCAGCGCCCTCTCCGGCAGGGTGAGCACAGATACGCAGTATTTT. Supplemented by reference TRBV9 and TRBJ2-3, the full variable domain reads DSGVTQTPKHLITATGQRVTLRCSPRSGDLSVYWYQQSLDQGLQFLIQYYNGEERAKGNILERFSAQQFPDLHSELNLSSLELGDSALYFCASSALSGRVSTDTQYFGPGTRLTVL.

The rearrangement links TRBV4-2 to TRBJ2-7; D tentatively reads TRBD1 or TRBD2 (5 bases each). The ends were cut back, 6 bases at V and 2 bases at J, with 17 bases in the middle. Germline CDR1 is LGHNA and CDR2 is YNFKEQ. The CDR3 contains 15 residues. The CDR3 loop is CASRPDSYGTYEQYF. CDR3 sequence (DNA): TGTGCCAGCAGACCCGACAGCTACGGGACCTACGAGCAGTACTTC.

The V and J genes are TRBV6-5 and TRBJ2-1; TRBD1 or TRBD2 may be the D gene (5 bases each). The germline CDR1 and CDR2 sequences are MNHEY and SVGAGI. The CDR3 sequence is 13 residues long. The V gene lost 6 bases and the J gene lost 4 bases, with 10 bases spanning the gap. CDR3 nucleotide sequence: TGTGCCAGCAGGGGGACCAATTACAATGAGCAGTTCTTC. It specifies CASRGTNYNEQFF.

V and J are TRBV4-3 and TRBJ1-2, with D perhaps matching TRBD1 (5 bases). This CDR3 has 16 residues. Trimming removed 0 bases at V and 8 bases at J, with 19 bases between. CDR1 is LGHNA, CDR2 YSLEER, per germline. The DNA of the CDR3 is TGCGCCAGCAGCCAAGATAGGGCGCCGGGGGGGGAGGGCTACACCTTC. Translation gives CASSQDRAPGGEGYTF.

The chain recombines TRBV4-1 with TRBJ2-5, with D possibly being TRBD2 (5 bases). The CDR3 has 15 residues. CDR1 is MGHRA and CDR2 is YSYEKL in the germline V gene. Between the trimmed V and J ends, which lost 2 bases and 6 bases, there was a span of 16 bases. The CDR3 loop reads CASSQLLAGGQTQYF. The CDR3 DNA sequence: TGCGCCAGCAGCCAACTTCTCGCAGGCGGGCAGACCCAGTACTTC.

This clone is deemed medium-sized. This sequence joins TRBV19 and TRBJ1-1, with D perhaps TRBD1 (5 bases). There are 13 residues in the CDR3. The V and J ends lost 7 bases and 1 base respectively, with 10 bases between them. Germline CDR1 LNHDA, CDR2 SQIVND (reference sequence). In nucleotides, the CDR3 is TGTGCCAGTAAGGTAGGACAGAACACTGAAGCTTTCTTT. Its translation is CASKVGQNTEAFF.

The V gene is TRBV30, the J gene TRBJ2-7, with 7 bases lining up with TRBD1. The CDR3 is 12 residues long. The germline gives CDR1 GTSNPN, CDR2 SVGIG (reference sequence). The V gene end was trimmed by 4 bases and the J gene end by 5 bases; junction bases not matched to a gene: 5. This chain's CDR3 is CAWNRGLNEQYF. The DNA of the CDR3 is TGTGCCTGGAATAGGGGGCTGAACGAGCAGTACTTC.

This clone has only one observation. The rearrangement links TRBV18 to TRBJ1-2; D remains ambiguous. Per the germline V gene, CDR1 is KGHSH and CDR2 is LQKENI. The V gene lost 1 base and the J gene lost 2 bases, with 8 bases spanning the gap. The CDR3 totals 14 residues. This CDR3 reads CASSPRAANYGYTF. The CDR3 nucleotides read TGTGCCAGCTCACCACGGGCAGCAAACTATGGCTACACCTTC.

The rearrangement links TRBV27 to TRBJ2-1; D remains unclear. This CDR3 has 15 residues. The V and J ends lost 5 bases and 0 bases respectively, with 11 bases between them. CDR1 is MNHEY and CDR2 is SMNVEV in the germline V gene (reference sequence). The CDR3 nucleotides read TGTGCCAGCAGTCCTACAGTGAGCTCCTACAATGAGCAGTTCTTC. It encodes CASSPTVSSYNEQFF.

The chain recombines TRBV9 with TRBJ2-1; D not resolved. From germline, CDR1 is SGDLS and CDR2 YYNGEE. The V and J ends lost 0 bases and 0 bases respectively, with 7 bases between them. The CDR3 contains 15 residues. In nucleotides, the CDR3 is TGTGCCAGCAGCGTAGGTATAGGCTCCTACAATGAGCAGTTCTTC. This gives the protein CASSVGIGSYNEQFF. Based on the CDR3 plus reference TRBV9 and TRBJ2-1, the full variable domain is DSGVTQTPKHLITATGQRVTLRCSPRSGDLSVYWYQQSLDQGLQFLIQYYNGEERAKGNILERFSAQQFPDLHSELNLSSLELGDSALYFCASSVGIGSYNEQFFGPGTRLTVL.

The chain uses TRBV19 and TRBJ1-4; D is perhaps TRBD1 (6 bases). Germline CDR1 LNHDA, CDR2 SQIVND (reference sequence). V was cut by 9 bases and J by 4 bases, with 12 bases left in between. The CDR3 loop spans 13 amino acids. The CDR3 nucleotides are TGTGCCAGCGGAGGACAGAATAATGAAAAACTGTTTTTT. This gives the protein CASGGQNNEKLFF.

This sequence joins TRBV27 and TRBJ2-2; no definite D call. Trimming cost V 6 bases and J 7 bases, with 18 bases left between them. The CDR3 is 15 residues long. Germline values: CDR1 MNHEY, CDR2 SMNVEV (reference sequence). In nucleotides, the CDR3 is TGTGCCAGCAGAATGGAATTAAACTCTGTCGGGGAGCTGTTTTTT. Translated, it gives CASRMELNSVGELFF.

The V call is TRBV28, the J call TRBJ2-3, with D perhaps given as TRBD1 or TRBD2 (6 bases each). Trimming stripped 6 bases from V and 0 bases from J, with 16 bases between. The CDR3 sequence is 16 residues long. Germline CDR1 is MDHEN and CDR2 is SYDVKM. The CDR3 nucleotides read TGTGCCAGCAGCACGAACCGGGGGCCCAGCACAGATACGCAGTATTTT. Protein: CASSTNRGPSTDTQYF.

CDR3: CASSMGADTQYF. The CDR3 nucleotides are TGTGCCAGTAGTATGGGGGCAGATACGCAGTATTTT. The V call is TRBV19, the J call TRBJ2-3, with D possibly being TRBD1 or TRBD2 (5 bases each). The V end was cut by 3 bases, the J end by 4 bases, with 5 bases between. The length of the CDR3 is 12 residues. The germline CDR1 and CDR2 sequences are LNHDA and SQIVND (reference sequence).

The V call is TRBV7-6, the J call TRBJ2-7; possibly TRBD1 for D (6 bases). Per the germline V gene, CDR1 is SGHVS and CDR2 is FNYEAQ. This CDR3 region has 13 residues. V was trimmed by 1 base and J by 7 bases, leaving 11 bases between them. CDR3 sequence (DNA): TGTGCCAGCAGCTTAGACAGGGCAGGGGAGCAGTACTTC. This codes for CASSLDRAGEQYF.

The CDR3 is CASREQDNKPQHF. In nucleotides, the CDR3 is TGCGCCAGCAGGGAACAGGATAATAAGCCCCAGCATTTT. This chain joins TRBV5-1 and TRBJ1-5; D is perhaps TRBD1 (5 bases). The CDR3 length is 13 residues. V was cut by 5 bases and J by 8 bases, with 14 bases left in between. CDR1 is SGHRS and CDR2 is YFSETQ in the germline V gene. The full variable domain, with the rest looked up from reference TRBV5-1 and TRBJ1-5, is KAGVTQTPRYLIKTRGQQVTLSCSPISGHRSVSWYQQTPGQGLQFLFEYFSETQRNKGNFPGRFSGRQFSNSRSEMNVSTLELGDSALYLCASREQDNKPQHFGDGTRLSIL.

CDR3 in amino acids: CAWSSGGFEQYF. Written as DNA, the CDR3 is TGTGCCTGGAGTTCAGGGGGATTCGAGCAGTACTTC. This chain joins TRBV30 and TRBJ2-7; 7 bases line up with TRBD1. This CDR3 region has 12 residues. Germline loops: CDR1 GTSNPN, CDR2 SVGIG (reference sequence). V was pared by 2 bases and J by 6 bases, with 4 bases of the junction left unmatched.

This clone has more than one count but fewer than ten. This chain connects TRBV28 to TRBJ2-7; 11 bases are shared with TRBD1. Germline assignment: CDR1 MDHEN and CDR2 SYDVKM. V was clipped by 7 bases and J by 3 bases; unmatched bases: 5. The CDR3 is made up of 14 amino acids. The CDR3 DNA is TGTGCCAGCACCTGGGACAGGGGGTTCTACGAGCAGTACTTC. Protein: CASTWDRGFYEQYF.

DNA for the CDR3: TGTGCCAGCAGCTTAGCGGCCACCTCTGGAAACACCATATATTTT. Amino acids: CASSLAATSGNTIYF. The rearrangement uses TRBV7-6 and TRBJ1-3; D remains ambiguous. Deletions cut 0 bases from V and 0 bases from J, with 6 bases between. The CDR3 has 15 residues. CDR1 and CDR2 from the germline V gene are SGHVS and FNYEAQ.

The CDR3 DNA is TGTGCCAGTAGTCCAGGTGGGGTCCTTTCGAACACTGAAGCTTTCTTT. Translated: CASSPGGVLSNTEAFF. V gene TRBV19 combines with J gene TRBJ1-1; D unresolved. CDR1 is LNHDA and CDR2 is SQIVND in the germline V gene (reference sequence). V lost 5 bases, J lost 1 base, and 17 bases lay in between. CDR3 length: 16 residues.

A few counts support this clone. The chain recombines TRBV14 with TRBJ1-2; D ambiguous. Between the trimmed V and J ends, which lost 4 bases and 7 bases, there was a span of 13 bases. CDR1 is SGHDN, CDR2 FVKESK, per germline. The CDR3 has 13 residues. The CDR3 DNA reads as TGTGCCAGCAGCCTTAGGCGAGGGTTTGGCTACACCTTC. It specifies CASSLRRGFGYTF.